This TCR beta chain comes out of a study of T cells in localized non-small cell lung cancer. Produced via immunoSEQ multiplex PCR; TCRdb's table is partial and in-frame only. The top ten hold under 25% of the sample, which has around 83,000 clones, roughly 80% seen once. In germline, CDR1 is SEHNR, CDR2 FQNEAQ (reference sequence). This CDR3 spans 12 amino acids. V lost 6 bases to trimming and J lost 1 base, with 6 bases between them. This clone was detected many times. Its antigen is not known. Findings and caveats of the study: Elevated circulating T cell density in blood was associated with longer overall survival. Uninvolved adjacent lung had the highest recorded T cell clonality, with tumor below it. Adjacent lung had a median approximately 50 of the 100 largest tumor clones. Only one tumor region was sequenced, so heterogeneity remains possible.

The source material was PBMCs, sampled before any cancer treatment. The J gene is TRBJ1-1, the V gene TRBV7-9; unclear D gene. The receptor comes from a man between 40 and 70 years old with stage II squamous cell lung carcinoma. The chain's CDR3 is CASRARNTEAFF. For the CDR3, the DNA is TGTGCCAGCAGGGCCCGGAACACTGAAGCTTTCTTT.